The clone carrying this T cell receptor (beta chain) was seen repeatedly, ten times or more. The data derive from a study of T cells in Graves' hyperthyroidism and ophthalmopathy. V dropped 3 bases and J dropped 7; count of bases not matched to a gene: 12. The germline CDR1 and CDR2 sequences are MGHRA and YSYEKL. This CDR3 is built from 17 residues. The source material, RNA transcripts, was used to amplify TCR beta CDR3 regions. First-round RT-PCR of the TCR CDR3 relied on the HTBI primer set. TCRdb reanalysed the multiplex PCR reads using MiXCR and keeps one entry per CDR3 protein. The profile shows around 420,000 distinct CDR3 sequences, more than 15% of them singletons.

The sequenced sample was blood. The V call is TRBV4-1, the J call TRBJ2-1; 10 nucleotides match TRBD2. The sequence derives from a woman in her late teens or twenties with Graves' hyperthyroidism. CDR3 DNA sequence: TGCGCCAGCAGCCATGCACTAGCGGGGCCAACGGGGAATGAGCAGTTCTTC. It is translated as CASSHALAGPTGNEQFF.